Below, 21 T cell receptor beta chains from the same sample are listed, as sequenced in a study of cytomegalovirus exposure and HLA in healthy donors. PCR employed 60 Vbeta and 13 Jbeta primers. Here immunoSEQ multiplex PCR was the method, and the copy in TCRdb shows in-frame clones only, minus some. This table lists 150,000 to 200,000 clones. Sequences were obtained from PBMCs. The receptor source for this set is a woman younger than 30 in good health and CMV-seropositive.

This sequence joins TRBV29-1 and TRBJ2-1, with TRBD1 identical over 7 bases. CDR3 length equals 14 residues. The V gene end was trimmed by 7 bases and the J gene end by 0 bases; junction bases not matched to a gene: 6. The V gene's germline CDR1 is SQVTM and CDR2 ANQGSEA. The CDR3 sequence: CSGKTGHSYNEQFF. The CDR3 DNA reads as TGCAGCGGAAAGACAGGGCACTCCTACAATGAGCAGTTCTTC.

V is TRBV29-1 and J is TRBJ2-7, with no clear D. Germline V gives CDR1 SQVTM, CDR2 ANQGSEA. The CDR3 is made up of 12 amino acids. V was shortened by 3 bases and J by 3 bases, with 9 bases between the two germline ends. CDR3 DNA: TGCAGCGTTGACGGTACTGACTACGAGCAGTACTTC. It is translated as CSVDGTDYEQYF.

The chain joins TRBV9 to TRBJ2-5, with D tentatively TRBD1 (6 bases). The germline gives CDR1 SGDLS, CDR2 YYNGEE. V gave up 4 bases and J gave up 5 bases, with 6 bases separating them. The CDR3 covers 11 residues. DNA of the CDR3: TGTGCCAGCAGCACAGGGGAGACCCAGTACTTC. This gives the protein CASSTGETQYF.

The chain recombines TRBV5-6 with TRBJ2-2; 7 nucleotides agree with TRBD2. V dropped 0 bases and J dropped 6; count of bases not matched to a gene: 2. This CDR3 contains 14 residues. Germline CDR1 and CDR2: SGHDT and YYEEEE. CDR3 amino acids: CASSLEAGAGELFF. The CDR3 nucleotides are TGTGCCAGCAGCTTGGAGGCGGGGGCCGGGGAGCTGTTTTTT.

In DNA form, the CDR3 reads TGTGCCAGCAGTGAAGGGGCTAGCGGGTATTACGAGCAGTACTTC. Its protein is CASSEGASGYYEQYF. The chain is built from TRBV2 and TRBJ2-7, with TRBD2 matching 8 bases. The CDR3 contains 15 residues. The J segment lost 4 bases and the V segment lost 1 base, leaving 6 bases of the junction unmatched. Looked up from germline, CDR1 is SNHLY and CDR2 is FYNNEI.

The chain employs TRBV30 and TRBJ1-5, with a weak D call TRBD1 (6 bases). Trimming stripped 1 base from V and 4 bases from J, with 11 bases between. The CDR3 length is 14 residues. The germline V gene encodes CDR1 GTSNPN and CDR2 SVGIG (reference sequence). This chain's CDR3 is CAWSADRGNQPQHF. CDR3 DNA: TGTGCCTGGAGTGCGGATAGGGGGAATCAGCCCCAGCATTTT.

The DNA for the CDR3 is TGTGCCAGTGCGAGCGGTGGCTCCTACAATGAGCAGTTCTTC. This codes for CASASGGSYNEQFF. The rearrangement joins TRBV10-3 to TRBJ2-1; possible D gene TRBD2, 5 bases. The CDR3 runs to 14 residues. Trimming removed 10 bases from V and 0 bases from J, with 13 bases in between. CDR1 is ENHRY and CDR2 is SYGVKD in the germline V gene.

The chain recombines TRBV5-6 with TRBJ1-1; 8 nucleotides line up with TRBD1. Germline CDR1 SGHDT, CDR2 YYEEEE. This CDR3 contains 16 residues. J was trimmed by 1 base and V by 4 bases; bases with no gene match: 9. For the CDR3, the DNA is TGTGCCAGCAGCGATGGTCCGACAGGGGCGAACACTGAAGCTTTCTTT. It specifies CASSDGPTGANTEAFF.

The DNA of the CDR3 is TGTGCCAGCAGGTGGGGGGGCCTAGACACTGAAGCTTTCTTT. Protein sequence: CASRWGGLDTEAFF. The chain combines TRBV6-1 with TRBJ1-1, with D perhaps matching TRBD1 (6 bases). The CDR3 totals 14 residues. Trimming cost V 6 bases and J 3 bases, with 14 bases left between them. The V gene's germline CDR1 is MNHNS and CDR2 SASEGT.

The chain recombines TRBV2 with TRBJ2-7; no reliable D call. The germline V gene encodes CDR1 SNHLY and CDR2 FYNNEI. The V end lost 5 bases, the J end lost 4 bases, and 6 bases lay between the germline ends. This CDR3 contains 11 residues. CDR3 amino acids: CASSPLYEQYF. The DNA for the CDR3 is TGTGCCAGCAGTCCTCTATACGAGCAGTACTTC.

The J gene is TRBJ2-3, the V gene TRBV11-3, with 7 bases aligning to TRBD1. Per the germline V gene, CDR1 is SGHNT and CDR2 is YENEEA. The CDR3 spans 13 residues. The V and J ends lost 8 bases and 4 bases, in that order; junction bases with no gene match: 6. The CDR3 reads CASSHRGADTQYF. The CDR3 coding sequence is TGTGCCAGCTCACACAGGGGCGCAGATACGCAGTATTTT. The whole variable domain, filled in from reference TRBV11-3 and TRBJ2-3, reads EAGVVQSPRYKIIEKKQPVAFWCNPISGHNTLYWYLQNLGQGPELLIRYENEEAVDDSQLPKDRFSAERLKGVDSTLKIQPAELGDSAVYLCASSHRGADTQYFGPGTRLTVL.

The chain couples TRBV5-4 to TRBJ2-1, with 7 bases identical to TRBD1. Trimming cost V 2 bases and J 0 bases; bases outside gene matches: 8. The CDR3 is made up of 17 amino acids. Per the germline V gene, CDR1 is SGHNT and CDR2 is YYREEE (reference sequence). As DNA, the CDR3 is TGTGCCAGCAGCTTAAGGACAGGACCGAGCTCCTACAATGAGCAGTTCTTC. Protein sequence: CASSLRTGPSSYNEQFF.

V usage is TRBV29-1 and J usage is TRBJ1-4; no clear D. The CDR3 contains 14 residues. V was cut by 5 bases and J by 3 bases, with 13 bases left in between. Germline CDR1 reads SQVTM; CDR2 reads ANQGSEA. This chain's CDR3 is CSVSMSIANEKLFF. For the CDR3, the DNA is TGCAGCGTTTCAATGTCTATAGCTAATGAAAAACTGTTTTTT. Full variable domain (missing parts from reference TRBV29-1 and TRBJ1-4): SAVISQKPSRDICQRGTSLTIQCQVDSQVTMMFWYRQQPGQSLTLIATANQGSEATYESGFVIDKFPISRPNLTFSTLTVSNMSPEDSSIYLCSVSMSIANEKLFFGSGTQLSVL.

V is TRBV11-2 and J is TRBJ2-7; TRBD1 aligns across 8 bases. In germline, CDR1 is SGHAT, CDR2 FQNNGV. J gave up 6 bases and V 4 bases, and 11 bases lay outside the gene matches. This CDR3 region has 15 residues. Here the CDR3 reads CASSSDRATPTEQYF. CDR3 DNA: TGTGCCAGCAGCTCGGACAGGGCTACACCTACCGAGCAGTACTTC.

In DNA form, the CDR3 reads TGTGCCAGCAGCTTTGGGACAGGGGGCCGGGAGGGCTACACCTTC. It encodes CASSFGTGGREGYTF. The chain recombines TRBV5-4 with TRBJ1-2, with 12 bases lining up with TRBD1. With V trimmed by 2 bases and J by 8 bases, 7 bases remained unmatched. Germline-derived CDR1 and CDR2 are SGHNT and YYREEE (reference sequence). This CDR3 has 15 residues.

The chain uses TRBV6-1 and TRBJ2-7; 12 positions agree with TRBD1. The CDR3 is made up of 15 amino acids. J lost 4 bases, V lost 4 bases, and 5 bases had no gene match. The germline V gene has CDR1 MNHNS and CDR2 SASEGT. CDR3 loop: CASSARGQGAYEQYF. CDR3 in DNA: TGTGCCAGCAGTGCCAGGGGACAGGGGGCTTACGAGCAGTACTTC.

The chain has TRBV19 and TRBJ1-4; D is possibly TRBD1 (6 bases). Looked up from germline, CDR1 is LNHDA and CDR2 is SQIVND (reference sequence). The length of the CDR3 is 15 residues. V was clipped by 6 bases and J by 8 bases, with 19 bases between them. CDR3 sequence: CASSLYRGAGEKLFF. The CDR3, as DNA: TGTGCCAGTAGCCTTTATCGGGGGGCTGGGGAAAAACTGTTTTTT.

The chain is built from TRBV6-5 and TRBJ1-1; unclear D gene. V lost 4 bases to trimming and J lost 3 bases, with 12 bases between them. In germline, CDR1 is MNHEY, CDR2 SVGAGI. The CDR3 runs 14 residues. The CDR3 sequence is CASSWLGGDTEAFF. In DNA, the CDR3 is TGTGCCAGCAGTTGGCTTGGCGGGGACACTGAAGCTTTCTTT.

The chain carries TRBV18 and TRBJ1-1; 7 bases map to TRBD1. Germline V gene sequence: CDR1 KGHSH, CDR2 LQKENI. V shed 8 bases and J 10 bases; nucleotides not matched to a gene: 13. CDR3 length: 13 residues. CDR3 region: CASPLKPTGRAFF. CDR3 DNA sequence: TGTGCCAGCCCCCTAAAACCGACAGGGCGAGCTTTCTTT.

The V and J genes are TRBV6-5 and TRBJ2-5; no definite D call. The V and J ends lost 2 bases and 5 bases respectively, with 9 bases between them. Per the germline V gene, CDR1 is MNHEY and CDR2 is SVGAGI. This CDR3 is 13 amino acids long. This CDR3 is CASSYRESETQYF. The CDR3, as DNA: TGTGCCAGCAGTTACCGAGAGTCCGAGACCCAGTACTTC.

The chain carries TRBV14 and TRBJ2-1; possible D gene TRBD2, 5 bases. CDR1 and CDR2 from the germline V gene are SGHDN and FVKESK. The CDR3 is 14 amino acids. Between the trimmed V and J ends, which lost 4 bases and 4 bases, there was a span of 11 bases. CDR3 sequence: CASSPRTFYNEQFF. For the CDR3, the DNA is TGTGCCAGCAGCCCACGGACTTTTTACAATGAGCAGTTCTTC. Combining the CDR3 with reference TRBV14 and TRBJ2-1 gives the whole variable domain EAGVTQFPSHSVIEKGQTVTLRCDPISGHDNLYWYRRVMGKEIKFLLHFVKESKQDESGMPNNRFLAERTGGTYSTLKVQPAELEDSGVYFCASSPRTFYNEQFFGPGTRLTVL.